The 14 T cell receptor beta chains in this list originate from one sample, sequenced in a study of graft-versus-host responses after intestinal transplantation. Irradiated stimulators labeled with violet dye, about 200,000 in number, were plated with about 200,000 CFSE-labeled responders. The protocol was immunoSEQ multiplex PCR, while the TCRdb copy is restricted to in-frame clones and leaves out a portion. Counted here are 5,500 to 6,500 clones, under 40% occurring once; the ten biggest clones make up 25% to 35%. This material consisted of alloreactive CD8+ T cells from a mixed lymphocyte reaction culture, taken before intestinal transplant. Regarding subset: CFSE-low proliferating T cells sorted from roughly six-day pre-transplant mixed lymphocyte reaction (GvH or HvG direction). The receptor set was obtained from a human patient who received an intestinal transplant.

This clone was seen a few times. The chain links TRBV10-3 to TRBJ2-7; TRBD1 matches 8 bases. V shed 2 bases, J shed 6 bases, and the junction held 6 bases outside the gene matches. CDR1 is ENHRY and CDR2 is SYGVKD in the germline V gene. CDR3 length equals 14 residues. CDR3: CAISELRGLSEQYF. The CDR3 DNA follows: TGTGCCATCAGTGAGCTCAGGGGGCTAAGCGAGCAGTACTTC.

This clone is termed medium-sized. V and J are TRBV27 and TRBJ2-7; 7 bases are shared with TRBD1. The CDR3 is made up of 15 amino acids. After removal of 6 bases from V and 3 bases from J, the junction contained 11 bases not matched to a gene. Germline CDR1 MNHEY, CDR2 SMNVEV (reference sequence). DNA of the CDR3: TGTGCCAGCAGAGTTTATTGGGGGACAGACTACGAGCAGTACTTC. It specifies CASRVYWGTDYEQYF.

The chain carries TRBV28 and TRBJ1-5; the D gene is possibly TRBD1 (6 bases). CDR3 length: 14 amino acids. V was trimmed by 7 bases and J by 6 bases, leaving 16 bases between them. Germline V lookup: CDR1 MDHEN, CDR2 SYDVKM. CDR3 sequence: CASKGGYGGQPQHF. The CDR3 DNA reads TGTGCCAGCAAGGGGGGGTACGGCGGTCAGCCCCAGCATTTT. Full variable domain (remainder filled in from reference TRBV28 and TRBJ1-5): DVKVTQSSRYLVKRTGEKVFLECVQDMDHENMFWYRQDPGLGLRLIYFSYDVKMKEKGDIPEGYSVSREKKERFSLILESASTNQTSMYLCASKGGYGGQPQHFGDGTRLSIL.

This clone is classed as medium-sized. The V gene is TRBV29-1, the J gene TRBJ2-2, with D possibly matching TRBD1 (5 bases). Trimming took off 7 bases at V and 6 bases at J, with 12 bases between the two ends. The length of the CDR3 is 12 residues. Looked up from germline, CDR1 is SQVTM and CDR2 is ANQGSEA. The CDR3 is CSAPKGAGELFF. In DNA, the CDR3 is TGCAGCGCCCCAAAAGGGGCCGGGGAGCTGTTTTTT.

The sample holds a few counts of this clone. The CDR3 nucleotides are TGCGCCAGCAGGGTAGCGCCGAGCTCCTACAATGAGCAGTTCTTC. Protein product: CASRVAPSSYNEQFF. The chain combines TRBV10-2 with TRBJ2-1, with D possibly TRBD2 on 5 matching bases. This CDR3 contains 15 residues. Germline CDR1 WSHSY, CDR2 SAAADI. V lost 6 bases and J lost 0, with 12 bases in between.

The rearrangement joins TRBV5-5 to TRBJ2-7; TRBD2 matches at 8 bases. V lost 2 bases to trimming and J lost 3 bases; unmatched junction nucleotides: 4. The length of the CDR3 is 14 residues. Looked up from germline, CDR1 is SGHKS and CDR2 is YYEKEE (reference sequence). DNA for the CDR3: TGTGCCAGCAGCTTCGAGCGGGAGATCTACGAGCAGTACTTC. This encodes CASSFEREIYEQYF.

This chain joins TRBV5-1 and TRBJ1-1; D unclear. The germline gives CDR1 SGHRS, CDR2 YFSETQ. The CDR3 has 12 amino acids. V was pared by 2 bases and J by 8 bases, with 10 bases between. CDR3 sequence reads: CASSFPGPEAFF. The CDR3 nucleotides are TGCGCCAGCAGCTTCCCGGGTCCCGAAGCTTTCTTT.

The chain recombines TRBV7-9 with TRBJ1-6, with unresolved D. Trimming took 1 base from V and 9 from J, leaving 13 bases between them. Per the germline V gene, CDR1 is SEHNR and CDR2 is FQNEAQ (reference sequence). The CDR3 is made up of 15 amino acids. This CDR3 is CASSLVSGNGSPLHF. CDR3 nucleotides: TGTGCCAGCAGCTTAGTTTCCGGGAATGGTTCACCCCTCCACTTT.

The chain has TRBV7-9 and TRBJ2-1, with 14 bases aligning to TRBD2. V lost 5 bases to trimming and J lost 6 bases; unmatched junction nucleotides: 3. The CDR3 loop spans 15 amino acids. CDR1 is SEHNR and CDR2 is FQNEAQ in the germline V gene (reference sequence). The CDR3 loop is CASSGTSGGSNEQFF. The DNA for the CDR3 is TGTGCCAGCAGCGGGACTAGCGGGGGTTCCAATGAGCAGTTCTTC.

This clone turned up a few times. J is TRBJ2-1 and V is TRBV10-3; no reliable D call. V was clipped by 0 bases and J by 6 bases, with 9 bases between them. The germline gives CDR1 ENHRY, CDR2 SYGVKD. CDR3 length: 14 amino acids. CDR3 sequence reads: CAISESRHGNEQFF. Here the CDR3 DNA reads TGTGCCATCAGTGAGTCGAGACATGGCAATGAGCAGTTCTTC.

This chain connects TRBV10-1 to TRBJ2-7; TRBD2 agrees at 7 bases. V shed 3 bases, J shed 6 bases, and the junction held 8 bases outside the gene matches. CDR3 size: 14 residues. Germline CDR1 WNHNN, CDR2 SYGVQD (reference sequence). The CDR3 reads CASSERRERGEQYF. As DNA, the CDR3 is TGCGCCAGCAGTGAACGGCGGGAGCGCGGCGAGCAGTACTTC.

This clone was recorded once. This chain joins TRBV5-6 and TRBJ2-1, with 9 bases lining up with TRBD1. V shed 4 bases, J shed 9 bases, and the junction held 11 bases outside the gene matches. The germline gives CDR1 SGHDT, CDR2 YYEEEE. The CDR3 sequence is 15 residues long. The CDR3 DNA reads TGTGCCAGCAGCCCGGGACAGGGTTGCCGATGTGAGCAGTTCTTC. This translates into CASSPGQGCRCEQFF. The variable domain in full, with the rest retrieved from reference TRBV5-6 and TRBJ2-1, is DAGVTQSPTHLIKTRGQQVTLRCSPKSGHDTVSWYQQALGQGPQFIFQYYEEEERQRGNFPDRFSGHQFPNYSSELNVNALLLGDSALYLCASSPGQGCRCEQFFGPGTRLTVL.

This clone is medium-sized within its sample. The rearrangement links TRBV7-9 to TRBJ2-7, with a tentative D call TRBD1 (6 bases). Trimming took off 3 bases at V and 7 bases at J, with 10 bases between the two ends. The CDR3 is 12 amino acids. In germline, CDR1 is SEHNR, CDR2 FQNEAQ (reference sequence). The CDR3 sequence: CASSFRQDEQYF. CDR3 coding DNA: TGTGCCAGCAGCTTTCGACAGGATGAGCAGTACTTC.

The CDR3 reads CSVEGGNLATSTQYF. The CDR3 DNA follows: TGCAGCGTTGAAGGGGGCAATCTGGCGACCAGTACGCAGTATTTT. The gene calls are TRBV29-1 and TRBJ2-3, with D possibly matching TRBD1 (5 bases). This CDR3 has 15 amino acids. Looked up from germline, CDR1 is SQVTM and CDR2 is ANQGSEA. V lost 1 base, J lost 8 bases, and 19 bases lay in between.